These 3 T cell receptor beta chains share one sample of origin, sequenced in a study of T cells after yellow fever vaccination. TCRdb itself ran the 5' RACE reads through MiXCR, one entry per CDR3 protein. Among roughly 500,000 distinct CDR3 sequences listed, roughly 21% were seen once. The sequencing used PBMCs, collected 15 days after the yellow fever booster vaccination. These receptor sequences come from a man aged 25 to 40 who received the YFV17D yellow fever vaccine.

This chain connects TRBV5-4 to TRBJ2-1, with D perhaps TRBD2 (6 bases). V gave up 0 bases and J gave up 5 bases, with 12 bases separating them. CDR3 length equals 15 residues. CDR1 and CDR2 (germline): SGHNT, YYREEE (reference sequence). As DNA, the CDR3 is TGTGCCAGCAGCTTGGTGGCGGGAAGACACAATGAGCAGTTCTTC. Its protein product is CASSLVAGRHNEQFF.

This clonotype came up many times. The chain recombines TRBV5-1 with TRBJ2-5; a weak D match, TRBD1 (5 bases). Germline values: CDR1 SGHRS, CDR2 YFSETQ. V was cut by 4 bases and J by 5 bases, with 9 bases left in between. The CDR3 length is 12 residues. CDR3 nucleotide sequence: TGCGCCAGCAGCCAGGGTTCTGAGACCCAGTACTTC. This codes for CASSQGSETQYF.

This clonotype was found a few times. The CDR3 reads CSATGLAGGPNTGELFF. As DNA, the CDR3 is TGCAGTGCCACTGGACTAGCGGGAGGCCCGAACACCGGGGAGCTGTTTTTT. This chain joins TRBV20-1 and TRBJ2-2; 14 bases fit TRBD2. The V gene end was trimmed by 6 bases and the J gene end by 0 bases; junction bases not matched to a gene: 6. CDR1 is DFQATT and CDR2 is SNEGSKA in the germline V gene (reference sequence). The CDR3 runs to 17 residues.